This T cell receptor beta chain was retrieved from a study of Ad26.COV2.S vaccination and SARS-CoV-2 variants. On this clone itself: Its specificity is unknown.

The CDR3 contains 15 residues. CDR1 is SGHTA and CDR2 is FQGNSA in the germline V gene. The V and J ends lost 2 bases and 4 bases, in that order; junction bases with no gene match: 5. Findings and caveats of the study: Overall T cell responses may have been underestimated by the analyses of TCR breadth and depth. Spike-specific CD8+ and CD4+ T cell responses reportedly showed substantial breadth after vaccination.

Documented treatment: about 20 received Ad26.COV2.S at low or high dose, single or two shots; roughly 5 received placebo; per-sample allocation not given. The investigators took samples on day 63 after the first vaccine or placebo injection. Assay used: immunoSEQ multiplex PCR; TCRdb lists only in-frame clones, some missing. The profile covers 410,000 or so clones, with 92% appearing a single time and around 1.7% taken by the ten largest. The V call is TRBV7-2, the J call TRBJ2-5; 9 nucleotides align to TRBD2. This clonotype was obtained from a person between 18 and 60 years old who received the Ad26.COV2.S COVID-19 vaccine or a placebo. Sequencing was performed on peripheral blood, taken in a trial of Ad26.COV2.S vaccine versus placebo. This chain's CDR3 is CASSLTGTSTETQYF. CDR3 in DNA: TGTGCCAGCAGCTTAACCGGGACTAGCACAGAGACCCAGTACTTC.